This T cell receptor (beta chain) is drawn from a study of T-cell reconstitution after alpha-beta-depleted transplantation in children. This clonotype has more than one count but fewer than ten. Researchers prepared the TCRbeta library using unique molecular identifiers, the study reports. TCRdb passed the PCR reads through MiXCR, listing each CDR3 protein once. The data show approximately 350,000 distinct CDR3 sequences, about a tenth seen once. V dropped 6 bases and J dropped 7; count of bases not matched to a gene: 12. The germline V gene encodes CDR1 MNHNS and CDR2 SASEGT. The length of the CDR3 is 15 residues.

The TCR comes from a human donor who donated a stem cell graft to a child with acute lymphoblastic leukemia. The gene calls are TRBV6-1 and TRBJ2-7; TRBD2 matches 10 bases. Sequencing was performed on PBMCs from the stem cell graft donor, taken from the stem cell graft. This CDR3 reads CASRAPSGSSREQYF. The DNA for the CDR3 is TGTGCCAGCAGGGCTCCTAGCGGGAGTTCGAGAGAGCAGTACTTC.